Presented here are 5 T cell receptor beta chains from one specimen sequenced in a study of CD8 T cells in ankylosing spondylitis. TCRdb re-called the 5' RACE reads through MiXCR, storing one row per CDR3 protein. Counted here are 380,000 or so distinct CDR3 sequences, approximately 22% occurring once; the ten biggest clones make up under 15%. Sequencing used blood, either unsorted or a sorted T cell fraction (not recorded which). Source of these receptors: a male donor with ankylosing spondylitis or in good health (not recorded which).

On this clonotype itself: A read error is possible here, since a much larger clone lies one base away. The chain links TRBV12-3 or TRBV12-4 to TRBJ2-7; D ambiguous. The CDR3 consists of 13 residues. Here the CDR3 DNA reads TGTCCCAGCAGCCCCCGACGGAACTACGAGCAGTACTTC. Protein sequence: CPSSPRRNYEQYF.

As regards this clonotype: A much larger clone differs by one base, so this may be a read error. The V call is TRBV6-5, the J call TRBJ2-7, with 9 bases lining up with TRBD1. The ends lost 2 bases at V and 3 bases at J; junction bases unmatched: 2. The CDR3 totals 14 residues. The V gene's germline CDR1 is MNHEY and CDR2 SVGAGI. DNA of the CDR3: TGTGCCAGCAGTTACGCGACAGGGGGCTACGAGCAGTACTTC. Protein: CASSYATGGYEQYF.

This clonotype was detected a few times. The chain recombines TRBV15 with TRBJ2-1; TRBD1 might be the D (6 bases). The CDR3 is 12 amino acids. V lost 6 bases and J 8 bases, leaving 11 bases between the germline ends. Germline CDR1 LNHNV, CDR2 YYDKDF (reference sequence). This CDR3 reads CATRGEGDEQFF. The CDR3 bases are TGTGCCACCAGAGGCGAGGGGGATGAGCAGTTCTTC.

This chain connects TRBV28 to TRBJ2-2; D possibly corresponds to TRBD1 (5 bases). Per the germline V gene, CDR1 is MDHEN and CDR2 is SYDVKM. V lost 7 bases, J lost 3 bases, and 12 bases lay in between. The CDR3 has 14 amino acids. CDR3: CASNQGWDTGELFF. The CDR3 region has the DNA TGTGCCAGCAATCAGGGTTGGGACACCGGGGAGCTGTTTTTT.

The J gene is TRBJ2-7, the V gene TRBV20-1, with D maybe TRBD2 (6 bases). The V and J ends lost 6 bases and 6 bases respectively, with 15 bases between them. This CDR3 region has 12 residues. Germline-derived CDR1 and CDR2 are DFQATT and SNEGSKA (reference sequence). CDR3 sequence: CSAIGSDAEQYF. Here the CDR3 DNA reads TGCAGTGCGATCGGGAGTGACGCCGAGCAGTACTTC.